This is a list of T cell receptor beta chains from one sample in a study of T cell responses to AZD1222 COVID-19 vaccine. Here immunoSEQ multiplex PCR was the method, and the copy in TCRdb shows in-frame clones only, minus some. The sample lists roughly 80,000 clones, under 95% occurring once. The material was peripheral blood, obtained on day 0 of MenACWY control vaccination. The source is an adult in good health. CDR3s leave out the opening cysteine and the closing phenylalanine or tryptophan.

J gene | V gene | CDR3 protein
TRBJ2-3 | TRBV5-1 | ASSPLGGISTDTQY
TRBJ2-7 | TRBV4-3 | ASSQGPREQY
TRBJ2-2 | TRBV27 | ASSLKGTGGTGELF
TRBJ2-1 | TRBV9 | ASSAGEGFVWEQF
TRBJ1-3 | TRBV30 | AWNRGTSGNTIY
TRBJ2-1 | TRBV14 | ASSQPRVYNEQF
TRBJ1-1 | TRBV19 | ASRVEGTEAF
TRBJ2-7 | TRBV5-8 | ASPRQGDQY
TRBJ2-3 | TRBV10-3 | AISGRQGEGGTDTQY
TRBJ1-1 | TRBV19 | ASRKSTVESGTEAF
TRBJ1-1 | TRBV29-1 | SVDVNTEAF
TRBJ2-3 | TRBV4-3 | ASSQGIGTGESDTQY
TRBJ1-3 | TRBV4-3 | ASSQEVTAGNTIY
TRBJ1-5 | TRBV4-1 | ASSQESFGGPQH
TRBJ2-5 | TRBV29-1 | SVEARGGGYQETQY
TRBJ1-4 | TRBV12-1 | ASSAGTGGDGEKLF
TRBJ2-1 | TRBV6-5 | ASRKAAHIYNEQF
TRBJ2-7 | TRBV12-3/TRBV12-4 | ASSKGTAYEQY
TRBJ2-7 | TRBV28 | ASSPLADPSPYEQY
TRBJ2-7 | TRBV21-1 | ASSSGNRFSYEQY
TRBJ2-3 | TRBV5-1 | ASSRGAIAGGRDTQY
TRBJ2-2 | TRBV30 | AGGVGGTGELF
TRBJ1-1 | TRBV30 | AWSDSGTHAF
TRBJ2-7 | TRBV30 | ACSTGIATTYEQY
TRBJ2-5 | TRBV30 | AWNRLAGGQETQY
TRBJ2-7 | TRBV11-2 | ASSFERYEQY